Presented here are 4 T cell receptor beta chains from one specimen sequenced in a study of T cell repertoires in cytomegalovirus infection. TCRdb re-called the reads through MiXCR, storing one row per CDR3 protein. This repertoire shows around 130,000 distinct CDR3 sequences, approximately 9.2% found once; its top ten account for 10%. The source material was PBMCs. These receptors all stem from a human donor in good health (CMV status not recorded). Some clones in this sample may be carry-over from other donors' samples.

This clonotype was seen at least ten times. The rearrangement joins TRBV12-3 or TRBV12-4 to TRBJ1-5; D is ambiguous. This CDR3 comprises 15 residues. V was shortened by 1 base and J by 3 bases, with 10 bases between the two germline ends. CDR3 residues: CASSLGVSPNQPQHF. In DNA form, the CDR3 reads TGTGCCAGCAGTTTAGGTGTCAGCCCCAATCAGCCCCAGCATTTT.

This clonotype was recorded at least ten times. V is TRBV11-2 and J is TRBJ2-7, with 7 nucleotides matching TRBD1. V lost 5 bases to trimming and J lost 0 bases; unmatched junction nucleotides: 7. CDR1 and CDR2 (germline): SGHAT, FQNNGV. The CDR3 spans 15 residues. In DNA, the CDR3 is TGTGCCAGCAGCAGGGACAGCTCAGGCTCCTACGAGCAGTACTTC. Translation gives CASSRDSSGSYEQYF.

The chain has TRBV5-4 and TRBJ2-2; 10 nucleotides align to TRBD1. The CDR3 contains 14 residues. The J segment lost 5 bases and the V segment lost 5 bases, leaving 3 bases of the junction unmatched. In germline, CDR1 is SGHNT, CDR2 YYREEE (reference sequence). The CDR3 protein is CASRGQGSTGELFF. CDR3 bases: TGTGCCAGCAGGGGACAGGGGTCTACCGGGGAGCTGTTTTTT.

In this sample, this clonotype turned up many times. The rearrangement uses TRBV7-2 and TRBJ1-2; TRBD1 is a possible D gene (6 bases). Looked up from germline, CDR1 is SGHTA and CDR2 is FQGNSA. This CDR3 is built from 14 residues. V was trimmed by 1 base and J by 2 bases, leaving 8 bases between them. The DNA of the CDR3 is TGTGCCAGCAGCTTAGGACAGGAAAACTATGGCTACACCTTC. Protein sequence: CASSLGQENYGYTF.